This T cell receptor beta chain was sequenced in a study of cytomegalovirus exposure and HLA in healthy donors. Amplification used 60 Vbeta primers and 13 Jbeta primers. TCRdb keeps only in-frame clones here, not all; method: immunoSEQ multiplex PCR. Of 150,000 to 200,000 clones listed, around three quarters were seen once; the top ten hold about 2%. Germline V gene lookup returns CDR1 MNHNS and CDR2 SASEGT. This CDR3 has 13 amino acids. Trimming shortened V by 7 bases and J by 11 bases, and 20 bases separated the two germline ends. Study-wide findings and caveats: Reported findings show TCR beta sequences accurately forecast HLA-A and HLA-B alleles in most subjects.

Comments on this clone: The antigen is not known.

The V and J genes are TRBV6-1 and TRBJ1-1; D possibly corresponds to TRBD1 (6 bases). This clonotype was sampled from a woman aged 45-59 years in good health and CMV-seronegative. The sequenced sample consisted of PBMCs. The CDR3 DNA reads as TGTGCCAGCACCCCATCAGGGGTTGTGAAGGCTTTCTTT. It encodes CASTPSGVVKAFF.